These 21 T cell receptor beta chains share one sample of origin, sequenced in a study of T cell changes during pregnancy in multiple sclerosis (dated by TCRdb to between 2017 and 2020). The library was obtained by the immunoSEQ multiplex PCR assay. TCRdb stores this immuneACCESS table with in-frame sequences only. Part of the clones is absent; in the studies checked, under half of the shortfall reflects unresolved V genes, and no reason is known for the rest. The sample table holds about 67,000 clones, of which 90% to 95% were seen once. Jointly, the top ten make up over 1.1% of the sample. The specimen comprised peripheral blood, sampled in the second trimester of pregnancy. The receptor set was obtained from a female donor with multiple sclerosis, enrolled in a pregnancy study.

V usage is TRBV30 and J usage is TRBJ2-1; D possibly corresponds to TRBD2 (5 bases). Trimming took 7 bases from V and 3 from J, leaving 10 bases between them. The length of the CDR3 is 12 residues. CDR1 is GTSNPN, CDR2 SVGIG, per germline (reference sequence). The CDR3 bases are TGTGCCTACCACCGGGACTACAATGAGCAGTTCTTC. This translates into CAYHRDYNEQFF.

This clone was counted between two and nine times. The rearrangement links TRBV7-9 to TRBJ1-2, with D perhaps TRBD1 (6 bases). The CDR3 sequence is 13 residues long. Germline V gives CDR1 SEHNR, CDR2 FQNEAQ (reference sequence). V was clipped by 5 bases and J by 9 bases, with 16 bases between them. The CDR3 here is CASSVENRERYTF. CDR3 DNA sequence: TGTGCCAGCAGCGTCGAGAACAGGGAACGCTACACCTTC.

The chain is built from TRBV6-1 and TRBJ2-5, with D unclear. V lost 2 bases, J lost 4 bases, and 11 bases lay in between. This CDR3 has 14 residues. The germline V gene encodes CDR1 MNHNS and CDR2 SASEGT. CDR3 in DNA: TGTGCCAGCAGTGAAAGCCCGAAGATAGAGACCCAGTACTTC. It is translated as CASSESPKIETQYF.

This rearrangement joins TRBV6-1 to TRBJ1-2, with a weak D call TRBD1 (6 bases). The length of the CDR3 is 15 residues. In germline, CDR1 is MNHNS, CDR2 SASEGT. V was shortened by 3 bases and J by 3 bases, with 14 bases between the two germline ends. This CDR3 is CASSEGAGQDYGYTF. Written as DNA, the CDR3 is TGTGCCAGCAGTGAGGGGGCAGGGCAAGACTATGGCTACACCTTC.

This chain uses TRBV10-3 with TRBJ1-1; no reliable D call. V dropped 3 bases and J dropped 4 bases, with 6 bases sitting between them. The CDR3 contains 12 residues. Germline lookup yields CDR1 ENHRY and CDR2 SYGVKD. CDR3 amino acids: CAISDRGTEAFF. The CDR3 DNA is TGTGCCATCAGTGATCGAGGCACTGAAGCTTTCTTT.

This chain connects TRBV27 to TRBJ2-1, with 9 bases that match TRBD1. In germline, CDR1 is MNHEY, CDR2 SMNVEV (reference sequence). The CDR3 extends over 17 amino acids. V was pared by 3 bases and J by 5 bases, with 11 bases of the junction left unmatched. The CDR3, as DNA: TGTGCCAGCAGTTTGAGACAGGGGGGCACAACCCACAATGAGCAGTTCTTC. Its protein is CASSLRQGGTTHNEQFF.

The chain recombines TRBV9 with TRBJ1-1; 10 positions agree with TRBD1. Germline V lookup: CDR1 SGDLS, CDR2 YYNGEE. The CDR3 has 15 residues. Germline trimming cut 4 bases from V and 5 bases from J; bases unmatched to any gene: 8. The CDR3 DNA reads as TGTGCCAGCAGCCATCGACAGGGGGCTGGGACTGAAGCTTTCTTT. Amino acid sequence: CASSHRQGAGTEAFF. Combining the CDR3 with reference TRBV9 and TRBJ1-1 gives the whole variable domain DSGVTQTPKHLITATGQRVTLRCSPRSGDLSVYWYQQSLDQGLQFLIQYYNGEERAKGNILERFSAQQFPDLHSELNLSSLELGDSALYFCASSHRQGAGTEAFFGQGTRLTVV.

The chain carries TRBV7-2 and TRBJ2-1; 13 bases fit TRBD2. The ends lost 6 bases at V and 9 bases at J; junction bases unmatched: 11. The CDR3 runs 16 residues. Germline CDR1 and CDR2: SGHTA and FQGNSA. The CDR3 protein is CASRPTSGGPRGEQFF. The CDR3 DNA sequence: TGTGCCAGCAGACCGACTAGCGGGGGGCCACGTGGTGAGCAGTTCTTC.

This clone was seen a single time. The rearrangement uses TRBV4-1 and TRBJ2-1, with 9 bases matching TRBD1. Germline V gene sequence: CDR1 MGHRA, CDR2 YSYEKL. CDR3 length: 15 residues. V trimming: 3 bases; J trimming: 2 bases; junction bases outside the gene matches: 2. The CDR3 is CASSQGDRAYNEQFF. The CDR3 coding sequence is TGCGCCAGCAGCCAGGGGGACAGGGCCTACAATGAGCAGTTCTTC.

This chain links TRBV6-5 with TRBJ2-3, with TRBD1 matching 7 bases. Germline V gives CDR1 MNHEY, CDR2 SVGAGI. This CDR3 region has 13 residues. Losses at the gene ends were 6 bases for V and 3 bases for J; bases not matched to a gene: 3. The chain's CDR3 is CASSPTGTDTQYF. DNA of the CDR3: TGTGCCAGCAGCCCGACAGGGACAGATACGCAGTATTTT.

Only a few counts were recorded for this clone. The rearrangement joins TRBV5-6 to TRBJ1-3; possible D gene TRBD1, 5 bases. Germline values: CDR1 SGHDT, CDR2 YYEEEE. V shed 5 bases and J shed 0 bases, with 12 bases lying between them. The CDR3 totals 15 residues. CDR3 sequence (DNA): TGTGCCAGCAGTGACAGCACGAGCTCTGGAAACACCATATATTTT. It codes for CASSDSTSSGNTIYF.

The chain recombines TRBV2 with TRBJ1-6; 11 nucleotides line up with TRBD1. With 4 bases clipped from V and 7 bases from J, the junction kept 6 bases outside the gene matches. CDR1 and CDR2 from the germline V gene are SNHLY and FYNNEI. There are 16 residues in the CDR3. The CDR3 bases are TGTGCCAGCAGTGCAGTGGGGACAGGGGGGAATTCACCCCTCCACTTT. This codes for CASSAVGTGGNSPLHF.

CDR3 residues: CASSSTMGGRSTNEKLFF. The CDR3, as DNA: TGTGCCAGCTCATCGACGATGGGGGGGCGTTCAACTAATGAAAAACTGTTTTTT. The chain links TRBV18 to TRBJ1-4; maybe TRBD1 (6 bases). The V gene's germline CDR1 is KGHSH and CDR2 LQKENI. The CDR3 runs 18 residues. V gave up 5 bases and J gave up 0 bases, with 19 bases separating them.

The count of this clone is one. A clone one base away is much larger, so this may be a read error. This sequence joins TRBV11-2 and TRBJ1-1; 7 bases are shared with TRBD1. V lost 3 bases to trimming and J lost 6 bases; unmatched junction nucleotides: 13. Looked up from germline, CDR1 is SGHAT and CDR2 is FQNNGV. CDR3 length: 16 residues. The CDR3 loop reads CASSLEGQTSLSEAFF. The DNA of the CDR3 is TGTGCCAGCAGCTTGGAGGGACAGACCAGCTTATCTGAAGCTTTCTTT. The variable domain in full, with the rest retrieved from reference TRBV11-2 and TRBJ1-1, is EAGVAQSPRYKIIEKRQSVAFWCNPISGHATLYWYQQILGQGPKLLIQFQNNGVVDDSQLPKDRFSAERLKGVDSTLKIQPAKLEDSAVYLCASSLEGQTSLSEAFFGQGTRLTVV.

The chain uses TRBV6-1 and TRBJ2-3, with TRBD2 as a possible D gene (6 bases). V shed 11 bases and J shed 4 bases, with 19 bases lying between them. Germline-derived CDR1 and CDR2 are MNHNS and SASEGT. The CDR3 sequence is 14 residues long. CDR3 residues: CAADSPGEADTQYF. The CDR3 DNA reads as TGTGCCGCGGATAGCCCGGGAGAAGCAGATACGCAGTATTTT.

This sequence joins TRBV29-1 and TRBJ2-7; 9 bases line up with TRBD1. The CDR3 runs to 13 residues. The germline gives CDR1 SQVTM, CDR2 ANQGSEA. J gave up 7 bases and V 1 base, and 5 bases lay outside the gene matches. The CDR3 loop is CSVEGTGVREQYF. CDR3 in DNA: TGCAGCGTTGAAGGGACAGGGGTGAGGGAGCAGTACTTC.

This sequence joins TRBV5-1 and TRBJ2-7; D is unresolved. Germline V gene sequence: CDR1 SGHRS, CDR2 YFSETQ. V was pared by 4 bases and J by 2 bases, with 10 bases between. The CDR3 runs 13 residues. The CDR3: CASSHGQAYEQYF. The CDR3 DNA reads as TGCGCCAGCAGCCACGGCCAGGCCTACGAGCAGTACTTC.

This sequence joins TRBV7-2 and TRBJ1-2; D unclear. The V gene's germline CDR1 is SGHTA and CDR2 FQGNSA. The CDR3 extends over 13 amino acids. The V gene lost 7 bases and the J gene lost 4 bases, with 13 bases spanning the gap. CDR3 sequence reads: CASTDRSLYGYTF. The CDR3 nucleotides read TGTGCCAGCACTGACCGGAGTCTCTATGGCTACACCTTC.

This chain joins TRBV9 and TRBJ1-2; 10 bases fit TRBD1. Germline assignment: CDR1 SGDLS and CDR2 YYNGEE. The CDR3 is 14 residues long. With V trimmed by 3 bases and J by 8 bases, 7 bases remained unmatched. For the CDR3, the DNA is TGTGCCAGCAGCGCAACGACAGGGGGCGGCGGCTACACCTTC. It is translated as CASSATTGGGGYTF.

This clone has more than one count but fewer than ten. The chain has TRBV2 and TRBJ1-2; D possibly corresponds to TRBD1 (5 bases). CDR1 and CDR2 (germline): SNHLY, FYNNEI. Trimming stripped 4 bases from V and 4 bases from J, with 13 bases between. CDR3 size: 14 residues. The CDR3: CASSGLGLGYGYTF. The CDR3 nucleotides are TGTGCCAGCAGTGGTCTGGGGCTCGGCTATGGCTACACCTTC.

This rearrangement joins TRBV7-9 to TRBJ1-1; TRBD1 might be the D (6 bases). The germline CDR1 and CDR2 sequences are SEHNR and FQNEAQ (reference sequence). V gave up 0 bases and J gave up 5 bases, with 10 bases separating them. CDR3 length: 14 amino acids. The CDR3 DNA reads TGTGCCAGCAGCTTAGCAGGAAGGGGGACTGAAGCTTTCTTT. It encodes CASSLAGRGTEAFF.